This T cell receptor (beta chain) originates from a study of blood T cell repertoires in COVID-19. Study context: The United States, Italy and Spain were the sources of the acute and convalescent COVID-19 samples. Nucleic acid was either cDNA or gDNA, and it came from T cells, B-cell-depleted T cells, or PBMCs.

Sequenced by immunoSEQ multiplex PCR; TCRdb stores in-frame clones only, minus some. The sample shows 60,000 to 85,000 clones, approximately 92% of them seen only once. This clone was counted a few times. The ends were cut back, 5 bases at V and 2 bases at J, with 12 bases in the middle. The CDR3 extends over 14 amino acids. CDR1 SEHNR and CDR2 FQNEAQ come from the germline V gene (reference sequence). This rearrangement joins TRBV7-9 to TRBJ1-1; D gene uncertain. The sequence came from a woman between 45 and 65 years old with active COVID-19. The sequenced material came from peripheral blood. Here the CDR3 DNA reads TGTGCCAGCAGCCTTGGAGGATCTAACACTGAAGCTTTCTTT. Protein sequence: CASSLGGSNTEAFF. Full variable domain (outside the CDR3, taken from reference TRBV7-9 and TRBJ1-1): DTGVSQNPRHKITKRGQNVTFRCDPISEHNRLYWYRQTLGQGPEFLTYFQNEAQLEKSRLLSDRFSAERPKGSFSTLEIQRTEQGDSAMYLCASSLGGSNTEAFFGQGTRLTVV.